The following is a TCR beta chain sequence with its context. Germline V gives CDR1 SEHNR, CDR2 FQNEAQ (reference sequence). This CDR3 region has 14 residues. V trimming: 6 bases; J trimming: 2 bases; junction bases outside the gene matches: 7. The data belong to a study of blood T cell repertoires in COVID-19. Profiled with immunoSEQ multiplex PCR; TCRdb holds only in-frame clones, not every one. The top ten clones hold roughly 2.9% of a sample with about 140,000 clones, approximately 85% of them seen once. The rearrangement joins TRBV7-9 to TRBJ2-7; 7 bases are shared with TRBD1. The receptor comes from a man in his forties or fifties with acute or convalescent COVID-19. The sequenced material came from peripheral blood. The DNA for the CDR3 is TGTGCCAGCAGTCCATCAGGACAGGCCTACGAGCAGTACTTC. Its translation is CASSPSGQAYEQYF.